This T cell receptor (beta chain) stems from a study of T cell responses to AZD1222 COVID-19 vaccine. Notes on the study in general: Reportedly, nearly half the spike-specific TCRs target unmutated variant regions. When two AZD1222 doses had been given, Spike-specific TCR breadth and depth rose. Most donors were white British and more were female, and clonal diversity was possibly underestimated.

Germline V gene lookup returns CDR1 MNHEY and CDR2 SVGAGI. V gave up 7 bases and J gave up 3 bases, with 9 bases separating them. The CDR3 is made up of 12 amino acids. Remarks on this clone: The antigen is undetermined.

TCRdb's table, derived via immunoSEQ multiplex PCR, lists solely in-frame clones and lacks some. The table has 55,000 to 75,000 clones, about 85% seen once. The sample here was peripheral blood, taken on day 0 of AZD1222 vaccination. This chain connects TRBV6-5 to TRBJ1-1; no clear D gene. The receptor comes from an adult in good health. The CDR3 sequence is CASNRGHTEAFF. The CDR3 nucleotides read TGTGCCAGCAACCGAGGCCACACTGAAGCTTTCTTT.